This TCR beta chain was sequenced in a study of T cells in Graves' hyperthyroidism and ophthalmopathy. The CDR3 consists of 15 residues. The V gene's germline CDR1 is MNHEY and CDR2 SMNVEV (reference sequence). V was shortened by 11 bases and J by 2 bases, with 18 bases between the two germline ends. Researchers took RNA transcripts and amplified the TCR beta CDR3 regions from them. Initially, a first-round RT-PCR of the TCR CDR3 employed the HTBI primer set. TCRdb independently ran MiXCR on the multiplex PCR reads; one entry per CDR3 protein. The sample includes around 430,000 distinct CDR3 sequences, 15% of them seen just once. Fresh peripheral blood, about 9.6 ml, yielded the PBMCs.

Sequenced input: blood. This TCR was sampled from a woman in her 30s with Graves' hyperthyroidism. The rearrangement joins TRBV27 to TRBJ2-2; TRBD2 might be the D (5 bases). The CDR3 DNA reads as TGTGCCGCCCATTGGAAAGCGGCCAACACCGGGGAGCTGTTTTTT. Its protein product is CAAHWKAANTGELFF.